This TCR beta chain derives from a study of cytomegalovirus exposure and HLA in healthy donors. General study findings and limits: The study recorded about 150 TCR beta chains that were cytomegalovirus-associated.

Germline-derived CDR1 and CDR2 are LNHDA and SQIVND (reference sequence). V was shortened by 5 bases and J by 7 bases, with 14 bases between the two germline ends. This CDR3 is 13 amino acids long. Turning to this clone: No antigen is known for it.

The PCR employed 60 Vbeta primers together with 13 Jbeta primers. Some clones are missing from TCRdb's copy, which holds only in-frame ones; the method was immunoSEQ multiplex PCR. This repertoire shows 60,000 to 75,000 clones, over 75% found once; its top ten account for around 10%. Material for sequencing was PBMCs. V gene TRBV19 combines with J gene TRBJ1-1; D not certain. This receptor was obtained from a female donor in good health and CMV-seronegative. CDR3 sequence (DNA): TGTGCCAGTAGTGAACAGCTTATCGGTGAAGCTTTCTTT. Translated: CASSEQLIGEAFF.